This section outlines one T cell receptor beta chain sequence together with its context. This specimen belongs to a study of Ad26.COV2.S vaccination and SARS-CoV-2 variants. Per germline, CDR1 SGHRS and CDR2 YFSETQ. The V end lost 5 bases, the J end lost 4 bases, and 8 bases lay between the germline ends. This CDR3 contains 12 residues. The data were produced by immunoSEQ multiplex PCR, yet TCRdb's version contains in-frame clones alone and is incomplete. Of approximately 400,000 clones listed, approximately 84% are singletons. Treatment meaning: roughly 20 received Ad26.COV2.S at low or high dose, single or two shots; about 5 received placebo; per-sample allocation not given. Day 63 following the first vaccine or placebo injection was when the samples were taken.

V is TRBV5-1 and J is TRBJ2-3, with D tentatively TRBD2 (6 bases). This sequence was found in a person between 18 and 65 years old who received the Ad26.COV2.S COVID-19 vaccine or a placebo. Sequences were derived from peripheral blood, sampled in a trial of Ad26.COV2.S vaccine versus placebo. The CDR3 sequence is CASSWGADTQYF. For the CDR3, the DNA is TGCGCCAGCAGTTGGGGGGCAGATACGCAGTATTTT.